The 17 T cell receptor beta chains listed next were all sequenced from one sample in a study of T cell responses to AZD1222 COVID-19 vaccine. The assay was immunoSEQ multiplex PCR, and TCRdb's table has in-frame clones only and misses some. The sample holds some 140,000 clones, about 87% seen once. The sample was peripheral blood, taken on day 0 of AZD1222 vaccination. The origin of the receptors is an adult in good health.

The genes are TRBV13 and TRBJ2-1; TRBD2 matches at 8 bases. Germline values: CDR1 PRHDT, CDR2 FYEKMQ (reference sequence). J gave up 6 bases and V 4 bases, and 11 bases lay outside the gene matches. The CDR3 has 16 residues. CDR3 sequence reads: CASSSGRAPPINEQFF. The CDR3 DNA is TGTGCCAGCAGCTCCGGGAGGGCCCCCCCTATCAATGAGCAGTTCTTC.

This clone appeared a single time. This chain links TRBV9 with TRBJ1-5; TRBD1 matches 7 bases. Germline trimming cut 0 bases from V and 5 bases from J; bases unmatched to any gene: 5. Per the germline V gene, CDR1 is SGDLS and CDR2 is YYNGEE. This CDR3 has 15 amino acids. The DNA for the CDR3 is TGTGCCAGCAGCGTAGACGGGACAGATGATCAGCCCCAGCATTTT. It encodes CASSVDGTDDQPQHF.

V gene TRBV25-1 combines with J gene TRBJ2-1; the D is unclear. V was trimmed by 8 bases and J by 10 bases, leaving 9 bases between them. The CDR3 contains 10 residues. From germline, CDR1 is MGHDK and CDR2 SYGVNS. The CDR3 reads CASRGREQFF. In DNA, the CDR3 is TGTGCCAGCCGTGGCAGGGAGCAGTTCTTC.

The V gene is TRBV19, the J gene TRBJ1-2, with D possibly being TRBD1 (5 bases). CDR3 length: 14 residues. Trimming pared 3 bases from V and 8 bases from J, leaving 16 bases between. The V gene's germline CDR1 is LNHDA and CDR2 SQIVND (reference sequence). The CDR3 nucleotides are TGTGCCAGTAGTATCGACAGCCCCGGTACCGGCTACACCTTC. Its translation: CASSIDSPGTGYTF.

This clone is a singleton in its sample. In nucleotides, the CDR3 is TGTGCCAGCAGTTATGCGGACAGAAGAATGAACACTGAAGCTTTCTTT. Translated: CASSYADRRMNTEAFF. The rearrangement links TRBV6-2 or TRBV6-3 to TRBJ1-1, with TRBD1 as a possible D gene (6 bases). Trimming left V 3 bases short and J 0 bases short, with 14 bases between. CDR3 length: 16 amino acids. Germline CDR1 reads MNHEY; CDR2 reads SVGEGT.

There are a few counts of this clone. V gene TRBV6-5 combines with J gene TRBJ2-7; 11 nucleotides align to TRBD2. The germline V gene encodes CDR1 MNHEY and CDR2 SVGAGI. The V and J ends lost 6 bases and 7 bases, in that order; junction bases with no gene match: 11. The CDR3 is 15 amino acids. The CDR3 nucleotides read TGTGCCAGCAGCCCAGGGACTAGCGGATGGAGGGAGCAGTACTTC. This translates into CASSPGTSGWREQYF.

CDR3 coding DNA: TGCAGCGTTGAGGGCCCTATTATCGACACTGAAGCTTTCTTT. Its translation is CSVEGPIIDTEAFF. The chain couples TRBV29-1 to TRBJ1-1; no definite D call. Per germline, CDR1 SQVTM and CDR2 ANQGSEA. The CDR3 extends over 14 amino acids. Trimming shortened V by 3 bases and J by 3 bases, and 14 bases separated the two germline ends.

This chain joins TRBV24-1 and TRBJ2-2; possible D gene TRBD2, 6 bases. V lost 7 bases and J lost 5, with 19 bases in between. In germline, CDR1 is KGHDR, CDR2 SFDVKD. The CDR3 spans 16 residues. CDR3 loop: CATSDPGYGGTGELFF. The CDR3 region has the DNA TGTGCCACCAGCGACCCCGGGTATGGAGGGACCGGGGAGCTGTTTTTT.

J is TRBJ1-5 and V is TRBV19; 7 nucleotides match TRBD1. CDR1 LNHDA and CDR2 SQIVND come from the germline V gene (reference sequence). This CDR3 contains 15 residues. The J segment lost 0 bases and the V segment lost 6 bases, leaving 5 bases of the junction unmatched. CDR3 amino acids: CASRPTGVSNQPQHF. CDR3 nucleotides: TGTGCCAGTAGGCCCACAGGGGTTAGCAATCAGCCCCAGCATTTT. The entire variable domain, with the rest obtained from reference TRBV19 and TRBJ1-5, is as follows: DGGITQSPKYLFRKEGQNVTLSCEQNLNHDAMYWYRQDPGQGLRLIYYSQIVNDFQKGDIAEGYSVSREKKESFPLTVTSAQKNPTAFYLCASRPTGVSNQPQHFGDGTRLSIL.

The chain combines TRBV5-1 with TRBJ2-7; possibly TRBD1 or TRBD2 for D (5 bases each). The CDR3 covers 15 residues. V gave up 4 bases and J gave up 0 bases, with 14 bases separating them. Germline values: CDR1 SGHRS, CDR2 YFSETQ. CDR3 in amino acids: CASSPRDGTSYEQYF. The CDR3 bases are TGCGCCAGCAGCCCCCGGGACGGTACCTCCTACGAGCAGTACTTC.

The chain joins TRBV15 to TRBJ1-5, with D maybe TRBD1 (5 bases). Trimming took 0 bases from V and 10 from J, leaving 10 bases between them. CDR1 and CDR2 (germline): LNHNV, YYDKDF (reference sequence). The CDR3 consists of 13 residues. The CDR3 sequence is CATSRDQGAPQHF. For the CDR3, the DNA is TGTGCCACCAGCAGAGATCAAGGGGCCCCCCAGCATTTT.

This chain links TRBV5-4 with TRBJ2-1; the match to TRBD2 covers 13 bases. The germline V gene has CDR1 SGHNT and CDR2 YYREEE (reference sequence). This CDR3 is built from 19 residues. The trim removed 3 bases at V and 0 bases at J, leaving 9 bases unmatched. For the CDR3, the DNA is TGTGCCAGCAGCTATCCCGGGACTAGCGGGATAACCTCCTACAATGAGCAGTTCTTC. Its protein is CASSYPGTSGITSYNEQFF.

The CDR3 sequence is CASSSGQGIGNTEAFF. DNA of the CDR3: TGCGCCAGCAGCTCGGGACAGGGGATTGGAAACACTGAAGCTTTCTTT. The rearrangement uses TRBV4-1 and TRBJ1-1, with 10 bases fitting TRBD1. The CDR3 has 16 amino acids. CDR1 is MGHRA and CDR2 is YSYEKL in the germline V gene. J gave up 2 bases and V 5 bases, and 8 bases lay outside the gene matches.

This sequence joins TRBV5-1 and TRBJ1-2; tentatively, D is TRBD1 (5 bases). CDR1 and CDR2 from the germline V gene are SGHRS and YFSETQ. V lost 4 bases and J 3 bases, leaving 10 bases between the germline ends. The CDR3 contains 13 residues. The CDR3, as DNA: TGCGCCAGCAGCCCGCAGGGAGACTATGGCTACACCTTC. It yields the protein CASSPQGDYGYTF.

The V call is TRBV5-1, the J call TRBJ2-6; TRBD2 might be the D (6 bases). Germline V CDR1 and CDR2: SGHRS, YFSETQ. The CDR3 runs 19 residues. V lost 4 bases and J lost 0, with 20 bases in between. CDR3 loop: CASSPRLGGPSSGANVLTF. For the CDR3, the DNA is TGCGCCAGCAGCCCTAGGTTGGGAGGTCCCAGCTCTGGGGCCAACGTCCTGACTTTC.

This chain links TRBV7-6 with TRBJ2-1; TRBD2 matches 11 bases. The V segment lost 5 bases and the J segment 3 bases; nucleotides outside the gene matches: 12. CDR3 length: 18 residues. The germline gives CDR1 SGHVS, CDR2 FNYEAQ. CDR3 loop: CASSLYRAGLADYNEQFF. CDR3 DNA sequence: TGTGCCAGCAGCCTCTATAGGGCGGGACTAGCGGACTACAATGAGCAGTTCTTC.

CDR3 in amino acids: CASSQANSPLHF. The CDR3 DNA follows: TGCGCCAGCAGCCAAGCTAATTCACCCCTCCACTTT. This chain joins TRBV4-1 and TRBJ1-6; D gene ambiguous. Deletions cut 1 base from V and 6 bases from J, with 1 base between. The CDR3 is 12 amino acids. Germline V gene sequence: CDR1 MGHRA, CDR2 YSYEKL.